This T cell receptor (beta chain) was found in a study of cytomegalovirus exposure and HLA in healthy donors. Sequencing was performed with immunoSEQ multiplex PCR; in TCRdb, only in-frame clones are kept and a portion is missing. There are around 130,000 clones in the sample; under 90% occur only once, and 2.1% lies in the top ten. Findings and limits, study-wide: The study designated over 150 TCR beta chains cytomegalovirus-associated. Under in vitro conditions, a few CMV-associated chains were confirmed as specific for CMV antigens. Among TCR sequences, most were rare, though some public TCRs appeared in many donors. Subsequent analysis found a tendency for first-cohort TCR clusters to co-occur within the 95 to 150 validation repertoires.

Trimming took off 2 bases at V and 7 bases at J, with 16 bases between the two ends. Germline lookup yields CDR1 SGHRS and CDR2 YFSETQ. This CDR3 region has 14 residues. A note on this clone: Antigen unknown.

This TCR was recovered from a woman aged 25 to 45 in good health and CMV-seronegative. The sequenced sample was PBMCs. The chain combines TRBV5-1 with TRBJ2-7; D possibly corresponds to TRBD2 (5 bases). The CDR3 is CASSFRGPSQEQYF. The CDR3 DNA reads TGCGCCAGCAGCTTCCGGGGTCCGTCCCAGGAGCAGTACTTC.